Following are 32 T cell receptor beta chains from one sample sequenced in a study of identical twins. TCRdb independently ran MiXCR on the 5' RACE reads; one entry per CDR3 protein. Among around 960,000 distinct CDR3 sequences listed, 12% were seen once. The data also belong to a second study, concerning yellow fever vaccine responses in identical twins.

The sample was PBMCs. The receptors come from a woman younger than 35 in good health.

This clonotype was observed a handful of times. The chain links TRBV20-1 to TRBJ1-4; no definite D call. The germline V and J ends were trimmed by 5 bases and 3 bases, with 10 bases remaining between them. Per the germline V gene, CDR1 is DFQATT and CDR2 is SNEGSKA (reference sequence). CDR3 length: 13 residues. The CDR3 coding sequence is TGCAGTGCTTTGGACCGATCTAATGAAAAACTGTTTTTT. This encodes CSALDRSNEKLFF.

The V call is TRBV10-3, the J call TRBJ2-1, with 13 bases that match TRBD2. Germline lookup yields CDR1 ENHRY and CDR2 SYGVKD. The CDR3 length is 13 residues. V lost 10 bases and J lost 8; bases outside the gene matches: 5. In nucleotides, the CDR3 is TGTGCCACCGGGACTAGCGGGAACGATGAGCAGTTCTTC. Protein: CATGTSGNDEQFF.

This clonotype was counted a few times. J is TRBJ2-1 and V is TRBV10-3; D not resolved. Trimming cost V 0 bases and J 10 bases, with 7 bases left between them. Looked up from germline, CDR1 is ENHRY and CDR2 is SYGVKD. This CDR3 is built from 12 residues. CDR3 DNA: TGTGCCATCAGTGAGTCTTGGAACGAGCAGTTCTTC. It codes for CAISESWNEQFF.

This clonotype was counted only a few times. V and J are TRBV5-1 and TRBJ1-1; D is uncertain. CDR3 length: 11 amino acids. The germline CDR1 and CDR2 sequences are SGHRS and YFSETQ. Trimming cost V 4 bases and J 9 bases, with 10 bases left between them. CDR3 coding DNA: TGCGCCAGCAGCGCCGGACCGAAAGCTTTCTTT. Its protein product is CASSAGPKAFF.

The chain combines TRBV12-3 or TRBV12-4 with TRBJ1-4; TRBD1 matches 7 bases. This CDR3 comprises 14 residues. J was trimmed by 8 bases and V by 6 bases; bases with no gene match: 9. CDR3 DNA sequence: TGTGCCAGCAGCCCCGACAGGGCGGCAGAAAAACTGTTTTTT. Amino acids: CASSPDRAAEKLFF.

The chain is built from TRBV7-8 and TRBJ2-2; 10 bases are shared with TRBD1. Germline CDR1 is SGHVS and CDR2 is FQNEAQ. V lost 1 base and J lost 6; bases outside the gene matches: 5. CDR3 length: 16 amino acids. The CDR3 loop is CASSLGGQGKAGELFF. As DNA, the CDR3 is TGTGCCAGCAGCTTAGGGGGACAGGGGAAGGCCGGGGAGCTGTTTTTT.

The genes are TRBV20-1 and TRBJ2-3, with D possibly being TRBD2 (6 bases). Trimming removed 5 bases at V and 6 bases at J, with 18 bases between. In germline, CDR1 is DFQATT, CDR2 SNEGSKA (reference sequence). This CDR3 spans 14 amino acids. CDR3 sequence: CSAVIGGIGDTQYF. CDR3 in DNA: TGCAGTGCTGTAATAGGCGGGATAGGGGATACGCAGTATTTT.

The V gene is TRBV19, the J gene TRBJ2-2; 7 bases are shared with TRBD2. Losses at the gene ends were 5 bases for V and 3 bases for J; bases not matched to a gene: 6. The CDR3 is 15 residues long. CDR1 is LNHDA, CDR2 SQIVND, per germline (reference sequence). The DNA of the CDR3 is TGTGCCAGTAGTTATAGCGGGTGGTACACCGGGGAGCTGTTTTTT. Protein product: CASSYSGWYTGELFF.

This clonotype has more than one count but fewer than ten. V gene TRBV12-5 combines with J gene TRBJ2-3; 8 nucleotides match TRBD1. The ends lost 1 base at V and 4 bases at J; junction bases unmatched: 7. The CDR3 is made up of 16 amino acids. The germline V gene has CDR1 LGHNT and CDR2 FRNRAP. The CDR3 sequence is CASGLGSGGMADTQYF. The CDR3 bases are TGTGCTAGTGGTTTGGGTTCAGGGGGCATGGCAGATACGCAGTATTTT.

This clonotype occurred a few times. The chain joins TRBV3-1 to TRBJ1-5; D unclear. Trimming shortened V by 2 bases and J by 2 bases, and 4 bases separated the two germline ends. CDR3 size: 13 residues. Germline CDR1 is LGHDT and CDR2 is YNNKEL (reference sequence). The CDR3 here is CASSQFGNQPQHF. DNA for the CDR3: TGTGCCAGCAGCCAATTTGGCAATCAGCCCCAGCATTTT.

This clonotype was detected only a few times. The chain uses TRBV6-1 and TRBJ2-6; 9 bases are a match to TRBD1. Germline loops: CDR1 MNHNS, CDR2 SASEGT. Germline trimming cut 7 bases from V and 3 bases from J; bases unmatched to any gene: 7. The CDR3 is 16 amino acids. CDR3: CASNRDRVGGANVLTF. The CDR3 DNA reads as TGTGCCAGCAACCGGGACAGGGTAGGTGGGGCCAACGTCCTGACTTTC.

J is TRBJ2-7 and V is TRBV27, with D possibly matching TRBD1 (5 bases). Germline values: CDR1 MNHEY, CDR2 SMNVEV (reference sequence). This CDR3 contains 13 residues. Trimming took 8 bases from V and 3 from J, leaving 14 bases between them. The CDR3 bases are TGTGCCAGCGCCGAGACAGCGAACTACGAGCAGTACGTC. This translates into CASAETANYEQYV.

The rearrangement uses TRBV2 and TRBJ2-5; the D is unclear. The CDR3 runs 14 residues. Trimming shortened V by 5 bases and J by 2 bases, and 12 bases separated the two germline ends. CDR1 is SNHLY and CDR2 is FYNNEI in the germline V gene. In DNA, the CDR3 is TGTGCCAGCAGTCCTCCTGACGCTCAAGAGACCCAGTACTTC. The encoded protein is CASSPPDAQETQYF.

The rearrangement links TRBV20-1 to TRBJ2-5; 11 bases map to TRBD2. This CDR3 has 17 amino acids. CDR1 is DFQATT, CDR2 SNEGSKA, per germline (reference sequence). V trimming: 8 bases; J trimming: 1 base; junction bases outside the gene matches: 15. CDR3 in DNA: TGCAGTCCACAGGGACTAGCGGTCGTTTTGGGCCAAGAGACCCAGTACTTC. Protein product: CSPQGLAVVLGQETQYF.

The chain has TRBV10-2 and TRBJ2-7; weak D call: TRBD1 (6 bases). With 3 bases removed from V and 2 bases from J, the gap between germline ends came to 11 bases. Looked up from germline, CDR1 is WSHSY and CDR2 is SAAADI. CDR3 length: 14 residues. This chain's CDR3 is CASSDRGVAYEQYV. CDR3 nucleotide sequence: TGCGCCAGCAGTGACAGGGGAGTAGCCTACGAGCAGTACGTC.

This chain links TRBV20-1 with TRBJ1-1, with TRBD1 as a possible D gene (5 bases). Germline values: CDR1 DFQATT, CDR2 SNEGSKA (reference sequence). The CDR3 has 14 amino acids. The V gene lost 5 bases and the J gene lost 3 bases, with 16 bases spanning the gap. CDR3 sequence: CSAPAQGSYTEAFF. The CDR3 bases are TGCAGTGCTCCGGCCCAGGGATCTTACACTGAAGCTTTCTTT.

This clonotype was observed a few times. This chain links TRBV6-5 with TRBJ1-2; no definite D call. The CDR3 is 14 residues long. Germline V lookup: CDR1 MNHEY, CDR2 SVGAGI. Trimming removed 0 bases from V and 0 bases from J, with 5 bases in between. The chain's CDR3 is CASSYSKANYGYTF. CDR3 coding DNA: TGTGCCAGCAGTTACTCTAAAGCTAACTATGGCTACACCTTC.

V is TRBV9 and J is TRBJ2-1, with D perhaps TRBD2 (6 bases). The V end was cut by 0 bases, the J end by 0 bases, with 10 bases between. CDR1 and CDR2 (germline): SGDLS, YYNGEE. The CDR3 sequence is 16 residues long. CDR3 residues: CASSVATGSSYNEQFF. CDR3 DNA: TGTGCCAGCAGCGTAGCGACCGGGAGCTCCTACAATGAGCAGTTCTTC.

This rearrangement joins TRBV20-1 to TRBJ2-2; 7 bases fit TRBD2. Trimming at V came to 3 bases and at J to 2 bases, leaving 9 bases not matched to a gene. This CDR3 contains 16 residues. Looked up from germline, CDR1 is DFQATT and CDR2 is SNEGSKA (reference sequence). The CDR3 protein is CSASPRAGVNTGELFF. As DNA, the CDR3 is TGCAGTGCTAGCCCTCGGGCGGGGGTTAACACCGGGGAGCTGTTTTTT.

In its sample, this clonotype was seen a few times. The chain employs TRBV2 and TRBJ2-5; TRBD2 aligns across 8 bases. The CDR3 runs to 12 residues. Germline lookup yields CDR1 SNHLY and CDR2 FYNNEI. V shed 9 bases and J 1 base; nucleotides not matched to a gene: 1. Here the CDR3 reads CASSGVQETQYF. The CDR3 region has the DNA TGTGCCAGTAGCGGGGTCCAAGAGACCCAGTACTTC.

This clonotype has only a few counts. The chain uses TRBV10-2 and TRBJ2-1; 8 bases fit TRBD2. The CDR3 has 13 residues. The germline gives CDR1 WSHSY, CDR2 SAAADI. After removal of 7 bases from V and 9 bases from J, the junction contained 8 bases not matched to a gene. This chain's CDR3 is CASTQREFREQFF. The DNA for the CDR3 is TGCGCCAGCACCCAGCGGGAGTTCCGTGAGCAGTTCTTC.

The gene calls are TRBV20-1 and TRBJ1-1; no clear D. There are 13 residues in the CDR3. Germline lookup yields CDR1 DFQATT and CDR2 SNEGSKA (reference sequence). V lost 0 bases and J lost 1, with 6 bases in between. CDR3 residues: CSARETANTEAFF. The CDR3 nucleotides read TGCAGTGCTAGAGAAACAGCGAACACTGAAGCTTTCTTT.

This clonotype turned up a few times. This rearrangement joins TRBV5-4 to TRBJ2-7; TRBD1 matches 7 bases. Germline assignment: CDR1 SGHNT and CDR2 YYREEE (reference sequence). V trimming: 2 bases; J trimming: 7 bases; junction bases outside the gene matches: 6. CDR3 size: 13 residues. The DNA for the CDR3 is TGTGCCAGCAGCTTTGGGACAGTCCTGGAGCAGTACGTC. It codes for CASSFGTVLEQYV.

This clonotype appeared a few times. The chain carries TRBV25-1 and TRBJ2-1, with 7 positions matching TRBD2. The CDR3 is made up of 17 amino acids. The ends lost 4 bases at V and 7 bases at J; junction bases unmatched: 16. The germline gives CDR1 MGHDK, CDR2 SYGVNS. DNA for the CDR3: TGTGCCAGCAGTGCTGGGGGTAGCGGGTTAGTACAGAATGAGCAGTTCTTC. It translates to CASSAGGSGLVQNEQFF.

A few counts support this clonotype. The genes are TRBV29-1 and TRBJ2-3; tentatively, D is TRBD1 or TRBD2 (6 bases each). The CDR3 length is 19 residues. From germline, CDR1 is SQVTM and CDR2 ANQGSEA. Deletions cut 4 bases from V and 4 bases from J, with 30 bases between. DNA for the CDR3: TGCAGCGTTGTTCGGCTCAGTGGGGGGACTCTCGAGGGGGCAGATACGCAGTATTTT. Translating it yields CSVVRLSGGTLEGADTQYF.

A few counts support this clonotype. The chain couples TRBV3-1 to TRBJ1-2, with D perhaps matching TRBD1 (5 bases). Germline lookup yields CDR1 LGHDT and CDR2 YNNKEL (reference sequence). Trimming pared 2 bases from V and 0 bases from J, leaving 13 bases between. The CDR3 sequence is 16 residues long. Here the CDR3 DNA reads TGTGCCAGCAGCCAAACCCCAACAGGAGCTAACTATGGCTACACCTTC. Translated: CASSQTPTGANYGYTF.

This clonotype occurred many times. The chain uses TRBV10-3 and TRBJ2-1, with TRBD2 matching 10 bases. Germline CDR1 and CDR2: ENHRY and SYGVKD. V trimming: 0 bases; J trimming: 0 bases; junction bases outside the gene matches: 2. CDR3 length: 17 amino acids. This CDR3 reads CAISESGLADSYNEQFF. The CDR3 nucleotides are TGTGCCATCAGTGAGTCCGGACTAGCGGACTCCTACAATGAGCAGTTCTTC.

The CDR3 DNA reads as TGCGCCAGCAGCCAAGAGGGACAGGGGTTTTCTCAGCCCCAGCATTTT. This gives the protein CASSQEGQGFSQPQHF. The chain is built from TRBV4-1 and TRBJ1-5; TRBD1 matches at 10 bases. V was pared by 0 bases and J by 6 bases, with 5 bases of the junction left unmatched. Germline CDR1 and CDR2: MGHRA and YSYEKL. This CDR3 region has 16 residues.

The chain is built from TRBV5-1 and TRBJ2-2, with TRBD2 matching 9 bases. V was clipped by 1 base and J by 7 bases; unmatched bases: 8. Germline loops: CDR1 SGHRS, CDR2 YFSETQ. This CDR3 has 16 residues. CDR3 region: CASSLTVAGDFGELFF. The CDR3 bases are TGCGCCAGCAGCTTGACGGTAGCGGGAGACTTCGGGGAGCTGTTTTTT.

This clonotype was counted between two and nine times. The chain carries TRBV28 and TRBJ2-7, with D possibly matching TRBD2 (5 bases). Germline V gene data show CDR1 as MDHEN and CDR2 as SYDVKM. V gave up 0 bases and J gave up 2 bases, with 8 bases separating them. The CDR3 consists of 14 residues. This CDR3 reads CASSLWGDTYEQYF. CDR3 bases: TGTGCCAGCAGTTTATGGGGAGATACCTACGAGCAGTACTTC.

This clonotype was detected a few times. This chain's CDR3 is CSAREGVLGQGRPYYNEQFF. CDR3 in DNA: TGCAGTGCTAGAGAGGGTGTATTGGGACAGGGGCGGCCGTACTACAATGAGCAGTTCTTC. V and J are TRBV20-1 and TRBJ2-1; 10 nucleotides match TRBD1. This CDR3 is built from 20 residues. Germline V CDR1 and CDR2: DFQATT, SNEGSKA (reference sequence). The ends lost 0 bases at V and 3 bases at J; junction bases unmatched: 17.

This clonotype was observed a handful of times. This chain joins TRBV27 and TRBJ2-2; 12 bases are shared with TRBD1. Germline V gene data show CDR1 as MNHEY and CDR2 as SMNVEV (reference sequence). This CDR3 region has 20 residues. V dropped 3 bases and J dropped 5; count of bases not matched to a gene: 16. As DNA, the CDR3 is TGTGCCAGCAGTTTCGGGACAGGGGGCCCCTTCGGGAGAAATACCGGGGAGCTGTTTTTT. Encoded protein: CASSFGTGGPFGRNTGELFF.